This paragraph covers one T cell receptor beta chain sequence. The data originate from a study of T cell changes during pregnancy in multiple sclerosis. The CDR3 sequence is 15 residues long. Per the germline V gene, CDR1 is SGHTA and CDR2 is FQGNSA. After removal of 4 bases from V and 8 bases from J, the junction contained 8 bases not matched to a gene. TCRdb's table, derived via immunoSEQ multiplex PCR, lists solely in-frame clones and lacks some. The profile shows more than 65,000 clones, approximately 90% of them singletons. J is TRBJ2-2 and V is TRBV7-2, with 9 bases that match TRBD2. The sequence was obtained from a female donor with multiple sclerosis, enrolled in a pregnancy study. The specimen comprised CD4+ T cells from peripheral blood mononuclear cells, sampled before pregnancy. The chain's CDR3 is CASSSQGLAGGELFF. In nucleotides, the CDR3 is TGTGCCAGCAGCTCACAGGGACTAGCCGGAGGGGAGCTGTTTTTT.